A single sample gave rise to the 27 T cell receptor beta chains below, sequenced in a study of blood T cell repertoires in COVID-19. The protocol was immunoSEQ multiplex PCR, while the TCRdb copy is restricted to in-frame clones and leaves out a portion. Of under 350,000 clones in the sample, about 89% were seen once. Sequenced: peripheral blood. These receptors were taken from a man aged 45 to 65 with acute or convalescent COVID-19.

The V call is TRBV3-1 (or the pseudogene TRBV3-2), the J call TRBJ2-5; 9 bases fit TRBD1. CDR1 LGHDT and CDR2 YNNKEL come from the germline V gene (reference sequence). With 4 bases clipped from V and 2 bases from J, the junction kept 5 bases outside the gene matches. CDR3 length equals 15 residues. The CDR3 region has the DNA TGTGCCAGCAGCCCATACAGGGGGCGACAAGAGACCCAGTACTTC. Residues: CASSPYRGRQETQYF.

This chain links TRBV2 with TRBJ1-2, with D possibly matching TRBD1 (5 bases). From germline, CDR1 is SNHLY and CDR2 FYNNEI. Trimming stripped 7 bases from V and 5 bases from J, with 17 bases between. The length of the CDR3 is 14 residues. This CDR3 reads CASNLPGGSYGYTF. CDR3 DNA sequence: TGTGCCAGCAACCTCCCGGGGGGAAGTTATGGCTACACCTTC.

The gene calls are TRBV19 and TRBJ2-1, with 8 bases aligning to TRBD1. CDR1 LNHDA and CDR2 SQIVND come from the germline V gene (reference sequence). The junction had 5 bases not matched to a gene; V was cut back by 4 bases and J by 6 bases. The CDR3 length is 14 residues. The CDR3 sequence: CASSRETGVNEQFF. The CDR3 DNA reads TGTGCCAGTAGTAGGGAGACAGGGGTCAATGAGCAGTTCTTC.

The V gene is TRBV7-9, the J gene TRBJ2-7; tentatively, D is TRBD1 (5 bases). Trimming shortened V by 3 bases and J by 4 bases, and 7 bases separated the two germline ends. From germline, CDR1 is SEHNR and CDR2 FQNEAQ (reference sequence). CDR3 length: 12 amino acids. The CDR3 protein is CASSLTVYEQYF. The CDR3 DNA sequence: TGTGCCAGCAGCTTGACAGTATACGAGCAGTACTTC. The variable domain in full, with the rest retrieved from reference TRBV7-9 and TRBJ2-7, is DTGVSQNPRHKITKRGQNVTFRCDPISEHNRLYWYRQTLGQGPEFLTYFQNEAQLEKSRLLSDRFSAERPKGSFSTLEIQRTEQGDSAMYLCASSLTVYEQYFGPGTRLTVT.

This rearrangement joins TRBV19 to TRBJ1-6, with D possibly TRBD1 on 5 matching bases. The CDR3 sequence is 14 residues long. V lost 2 bases and J lost 6, with 8 bases in between. CDR1 LNHDA and CDR2 SQIVND come from the germline V gene (reference sequence). The CDR3: CASSISQGNSPLHF. CDR3 bases: TGTGCCAGTAGTATAAGTCAGGGTAATTCACCCCTCCACTTT.

The V and J genes are TRBV18 and TRBJ2-1, with a tentative D call TRBD1 (6 bases). The V end was cut by 5 bases, the J end by 1 base, with 9 bases between. The CDR3 contains 14 residues. CDR1 KGHSH and CDR2 LQKENI come from the germline V gene. CDR3 residues: CASSFDRSYNEQFF. The CDR3 nucleotides are TGTGCCAGCTCATTTGACAGGTCCTACAATGAGCAGTTCTTC.

The V gene is TRBV2, the J gene TRBJ1-2, with unresolved D. The V end lost 7 bases, the J end lost 8 bases, and 26 bases lay between the germline ends. Germline lookup yields CDR1 SNHLY and CDR2 FYNNEI. The CDR3 has 16 amino acids. The CDR3 bases are TGTGCCAGCACACCCTTGCCCGGTGGCTCGACTAAGGGCTACACCTTC. Protein sequence: CASTPLPGGSTKGYTF. Full variable domain (outside the CDR3, taken from reference TRBV2 and TRBJ1-2): EPEVTQTPSHQVTQMGQEVILRCVPISNHLYFYWYRQILGQKVEFLVSFYNNEISEKSEIFDDQFSVERPDGSNFTLKIRSTKLEDSAMYFCASTPLPGGSTKGYTFGSGTRLTVV.

V gene TRBV6-2 or TRBV6-3 combines with J gene TRBJ1-2; 7 bases are shared with TRBD1. Germline trimming cut 2 bases from V and 5 bases from J; bases unmatched to any gene: 5. Germline V CDR1 and CDR2: MNHEY, SVGEGT. The CDR3 length is 14 residues. DNA for the CDR3: TGTGCCAGCAGTTACAGGGGGCGAGAATATGGCTACACCTTC. Translated: CASSYRGREYGYTF.

This sequence joins TRBV7-3 and TRBJ2-5; 14 bases map to TRBD2. The trim removed 2 bases at V and 10 bases at J, leaving 15 bases unmatched. Germline V lookup: CDR1 SGHTA, CDR2 FQGTGA. CDR3 length: 18 amino acids. The CDR3 is CASSLSSGTSGSHGVQYF. The CDR3 DNA reads TGTGCCAGCAGCTTATCGTCCGGGACTAGCGGGAGCCACGGGGTCCAGTACTTC.

The chain links TRBV7-2 to TRBJ2-1; the match to TRBD1 covers 10 bases. This CDR3 is 15 amino acids long. CDR1 and CDR2 from the germline V gene are SGHTA and FQGNSA. The V segment lost 8 bases and the J segment 6 bases; nucleotides outside the gene matches: 10. The CDR3 DNA is TGTGCCAGCCTAGTCGGACAGGGGGGCGCCAATGAGCAGTTCTTC. Amino acids: CASLVGQGGANEQFF.

The chain links TRBV7-8 to TRBJ2-7; D gene ambiguous. This CDR3 contains 15 residues. Deletions cut 4 bases from V and 2 bases from J, with 15 bases between. Germline V gene sequence: CDR1 SGHVS, CDR2 FQNEAQ. In DNA form, the CDR3 reads TGTGCCAGCAGCTCCCTGGGCCCGGCGACCTACGAGCAGTACTTC. This sequence encodes CASSSLGPATYEQYF.

The gene calls are TRBV3-1 (or the pseudogene TRBV3-2) and TRBJ1-6, with TRBD1 as a possible D gene (5 bases). There are 13 residues in the CDR3. V was shortened by 3 bases and J by 14 bases, with 14 bases between the two germline ends. The germline gives CDR1 LGHDT, CDR2 YNNKEL (reference sequence). The CDR3 spells CASSQAAGVTLHF. The CDR3 region has the DNA TGTGCCAGCAGCCAGGCCGCGGGGGTAACCCTCCACTTT.

The rearrangement joins TRBV2 to TRBJ1-1; 8 nucleotides match TRBD1. The length of the CDR3 is 14 residues. Germline CDR1 and CDR2: SNHLY and FYNNEI. Losses at the gene ends were 6 bases for V and 3 bases for J; bases not matched to a gene: 6. CDR3 DNA sequence: TGTGCCAGCAGCGCAATGACAGGGGACACTGAAGCTTTCTTT. Translated, it gives CASSAMTGDTEAFF.

The chain joins TRBV7-9 to TRBJ1-1; D is unclear. Germline V gene data show CDR1 as SEHNR and CDR2 as FQNEAQ (reference sequence). CDR3 size: 16 residues. The germline V and J ends were trimmed by 5 bases and 5 bases, with 21 bases remaining between them. The CDR3 is CASSPRPRAGRTEAFF. The CDR3 DNA sequence: TGTGCCAGCAGCCCCCGTCCGAGGGCTGGTAGGACTGAAGCTTTCTTT. Variable domain in full (rest from reference TRBV7-9 and TRBJ1-1): DTGVSQNPRHKITKRGQNVTFRCDPISEHNRLYWYRQTLGQGPEFLTYFQNEAQLEKSRLLSDRFSAERPKGSFSTLEIQRTEQGDSAMYLCASSPRPRAGRTEAFFGQGTRLTVV.

The table lists this clone with a few counts. This chain joins TRBV19 and TRBJ1-6, with TRBD1 as a possible D gene (5 bases). CDR3 length equals 18 residues. Germline V gene data show CDR1 as LNHDA and CDR2 as SQIVND (reference sequence). V lost 5 bases and J 2 bases, leaving 19 bases between the germline ends. CDR3 nucleotides: TGTGCCAGTAGTCAACGCCCGGGGGATTCAGCCTATAATTCACCCCTCCACTTT. Its translation: CASSQRPGDSAYNSPLHF.

The V gene is TRBV12-5, the J gene TRBJ2-1; TRBD1 might be the D (7 bases). The CDR3 is made up of 12 amino acids. Germline V gene lookup returns CDR1 LGHNT and CDR2 FRNRAP. Trimming took 5 bases from V and 8 from J, leaving 10 bases between them. The CDR3 nucleotides read TGTGCTAGTGGTCAGGGGGGAGATGAGCAGTTCTTC. Protein: CASGQGGDEQFF.

This sequence joins TRBV6-5 and TRBJ1-2, with 9 nucleotides matching TRBD1. The CDR3 spans 13 residues. The V gene's germline CDR1 is MNHEY and CDR2 SVGAGI. V dropped 6 bases and J dropped 8; count of bases not matched to a gene: 7. The CDR3, as DNA: TGTGCCAGCAGAAGGGACAGGGTGAGCGGCTACACCTTC. As protein: CASRRDRVSGYTF.

This clone was counted between two and nine times. The chain is built from TRBV2 and TRBJ2-3; D remains unclear. This CDR3 contains 12 residues. In germline, CDR1 is SNHLY, CDR2 FYNNEI. Between the trimmed V and J ends, which lost 10 bases and 4 bases, there was a span of 12 bases. DNA for the CDR3: TGTGCCACTAAACCTCGGGCAGATACGCAGTATTTT. Protein: CATKPRADTQYF.

This clone was found once. The chain recombines TRBV11-2 with TRBJ2-5; 8 bases align to TRBD1. Germline assignment: CDR1 SGHAT and CDR2 FQNNGV. CDR3 size: 18 residues. Trimming removed 6 bases from V and 2 bases from J; junction bases left unmatched: 17. CDR3 coding DNA: TGTGCCAGCAGACACTATTTCCTGGACAGGGTGAAACAAGAGACCCAGTACTTC. As protein: CASRHYFLDRVKQETQYF.

The rearrangement uses TRBV10-3 and TRBJ2-2; D is unclear. Germline CDR1 and CDR2: ENHRY and SYGVKD. The CDR3 extends over 16 amino acids. V was cut by 0 bases and J by 0 bases, with 8 bases left in between. In DNA form, the CDR3 reads TGTGCCATCAGTGAGTCGCGTACAGCGAACACCGGGGAGCTGTTTTTT. Residues: CAISESRTANTGELFF.

The chain recombines TRBV7-3 with TRBJ1-1; no clear D. Trimming stripped 2 bases from V and 0 bases from J, with 4 bases between. The germline gives CDR1 SGHTA, CDR2 FQGTGA. The length of the CDR3 is 13 residues. The CDR3 region has the DNA TGTGCCAGCAGCTTACACATGAACACTGAAGCTTTCTTT. It translates to CASSLHMNTEAFF.

The chain employs TRBV2 and TRBJ2-7, with 8 bases aligning to TRBD2. V was pared by 7 bases and J by 7 bases, with 15 bases of the junction left unmatched. The CDR3 is 15 amino acids. Germline CDR1 and CDR2: SNHLY and FYNNEI. CDR3 sequence reads: CASTQRGPRTGEQYF. The CDR3 bases are TGTGCCAGCACCCAGCGGGGGCCCCGTACGGGAGAGCAGTACTTC.

Notes on this clone: Distinct nucleotide sequences in the sample also encode this CDR3. This chain links TRBV6-5 with TRBJ2-3; 11 nucleotides agree with TRBD1. This CDR3 is built from 15 residues. With V trimmed by 2 bases and J by 4 bases, 2 bases remained unmatched. Per germline, CDR1 MNHEY and CDR2 SVGAGI. CDR3 loop: CASSYGTGGPDTQYF. In DNA, the CDR3 is TGTGCCAGCAGTTACGGGACAGGGGGACCAGATACGCAGTATTTT.

The CDR3 DNA follows: TGCGCCAGCAGGCTGGGACAGGGGTCTAACTATGGCTACACCTTC. This gives the protein CASRLGQGSNYGYTF. V gene TRBV10-2 combines with J gene TRBJ1-2; 10 bases are shared with TRBD1. CDR1 and CDR2 (germline): WSHSY, SAAADI. The CDR3 loop spans 15 amino acids. V trimming: 6 bases; J trimming: 0 bases; junction bases outside the gene matches: 4.

The chain uses TRBV4-2 and TRBJ1-5, with TRBD1 as a possible D gene (5 bases). Trimming cost V 5 bases and J 3 bases, with 17 bases left between them. Germline CDR1 is LGHNA and CDR2 is YNFKEQ. The length of the CDR3 is 16 residues. Written as DNA, the CDR3 is TGTGCCAGCAGCTATAAGGTCGGGGGATTCAATCAGCCCCAGCATTTT. It translates to CASSYKVGGFNQPQHF.

By share of the sample, this clone is medium-sized (0.01 to 0.1%). V usage is TRBV27 and J usage is TRBJ2-1; TRBD2 agrees at 7 bases. The trim removed 7 bases at V and 6 bases at J, leaving 12 bases unmatched. The CDR3 totals 15 residues. Per the germline V gene, CDR1 is MNHEY and CDR2 is SMNVEV (reference sequence). Here the CDR3 DNA reads TGTGCCAGCACCGCGAGCGGGGACGCCTTCAATGAGCAGTTCTTC. Its translation is CASTASGDAFNEQFF.

The chain links TRBV18 to TRBJ2-2, with TRBD2 matching 8 bases. The CDR3 sequence is 18 residues long. V was clipped by 2 bases and J by 5 bases; unmatched bases: 13. Germline CDR1 reads KGHSH; CDR2 reads LQKENI. The DNA of the CDR3 is TGTGCCAGCTCACCATCATCGCTTGGCGGGGGGCAGACCGGGGAGCTGTTTTTT. Translating gives CASSPSSLGGGQTGELFF.